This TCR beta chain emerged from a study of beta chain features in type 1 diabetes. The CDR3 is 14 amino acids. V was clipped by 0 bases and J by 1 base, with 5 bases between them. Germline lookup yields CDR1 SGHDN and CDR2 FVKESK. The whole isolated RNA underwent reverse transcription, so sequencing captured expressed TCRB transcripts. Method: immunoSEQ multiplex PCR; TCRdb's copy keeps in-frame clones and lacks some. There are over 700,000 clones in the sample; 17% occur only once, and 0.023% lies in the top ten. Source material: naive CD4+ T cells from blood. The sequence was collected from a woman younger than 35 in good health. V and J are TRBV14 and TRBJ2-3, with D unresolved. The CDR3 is CASSQERGTDTQYF. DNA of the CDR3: TGTGCCAGCAGCCAAGAAAGAGGCACAGATACGCAGTATTTT.